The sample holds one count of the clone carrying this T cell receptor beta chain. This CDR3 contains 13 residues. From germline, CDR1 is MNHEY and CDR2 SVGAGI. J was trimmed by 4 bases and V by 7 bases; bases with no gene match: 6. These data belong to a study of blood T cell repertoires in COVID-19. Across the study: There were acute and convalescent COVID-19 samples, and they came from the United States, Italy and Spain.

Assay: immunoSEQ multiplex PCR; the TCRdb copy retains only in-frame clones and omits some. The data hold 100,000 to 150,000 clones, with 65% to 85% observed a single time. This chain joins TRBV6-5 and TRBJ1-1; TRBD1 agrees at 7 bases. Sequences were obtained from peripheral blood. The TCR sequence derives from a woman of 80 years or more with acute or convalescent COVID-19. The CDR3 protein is CASNLQGSTEAFF. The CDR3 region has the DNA TGTGCCAGCAATCTACAGGGGAGCACTGAAGCTTTCTTT.